This T cell receptor delta chain is from a study of Vδ1+ human thymocytes. As concerns this clone: Antigen: not known.

Germline CDR1 TSWWSYY, CDR2 QGS. V was clipped by 2 bases and J by 7 bases, with 8 bases between them. The CDR3 runs 12 residues. Findings and limits, study-wide: Thymic TRG and TRD repertoires appeared highly polyclonal. Thymic delta-chain repertoires held around 20% Vdelta2 sequences and few Vdelta3, despite high sort purity. Bulk repertoire data may be misinterpreted because of unexpected Vdelta2 sequences.

The template was reverse-transcribed extracted RNA. The CDR3 regions were amplified by multiplex PCR from V-gene primers to a constant-region primer. TCRdb re-called the multiplex PCR reads using CATT. The table shows 45,000 to 60,000 delta-chain clones, with more than 15% occurring only once. Sequenced: Vdelta1+ gamma-delta thymocytes from the thymus. Stated subset: FACS-sorted CD3+ TCRalphabeta- TCRVdelta1+ TCRVdelta2- thymocytes. V is TRDV1 and J is TRDJ1, with D possibly TRDD3 on 5 matching bases. This sequence was found in a boy under two years old who had congenital heart surgery. The CDR3 sequence: CALGESGSKLIF. In nucleotides, the CDR3 is TGTGCTCTTGGGGAATCTGGGAGTAAACTCATCTTT.